These T cell receptor beta chains were read from a single sample in a study of T cells in Graves' hyperthyroidism and ophthalmopathy. TCRdb re-called the multiplex PCR reads with MiXCR, one entry per CDR3 protein. In the table there are 560,000 or so distinct CDR3 sequences, just under 20% of which are singletons. What was sequenced was blood. The receptors derive from a middle-aged man with Graves' ophthalmopathy. The CDR3 runs from the conserved cysteine through the conserved F or W. The D gene is left open where the match is weak. Only part of the rows carry a size: once, few, many, or a class if the clone is expanded.

abundance | j_gene | v_gene | d_gene | CDR3nt | CDR3aa
many | TRBJ2-7 | TRBV10-2 | . | TGCGCCAGCAATGGCCCTAGCTACGAGCAGTACTTC | CASNGPSYEQYF
many | TRBJ1-1 | TRBV18 | . | TGTGCCAGCTCACAGGGGTTTTGGACTGAAGCTTTCTTT | CASSQGFWTEAFF
. | TRBJ2-3 | TRBV12-3/TRBV12-4 | . | TGTGCCACTCGGACAGTCACAGATACGCAGTATTTT | CATRTVTDTQYF
many | TRBJ1-6 | TRBV12-3/TRBV12-4 | . | TGTGCCAGCAGCTCCGGGGCTACTAATTCACCCCTCCACTTT | CASSSGATNSPLHF
many | TRBJ1-1 | TRBV28 | . | TGTGCCAGCAGTTTATATCAGGATCACACTGAAGCTTTCTTT | CASSLYQDHTEAFF
many | TRBJ2-1 | TRBV3-1 | . | TGTGCCAGGCTCATCTCGGCAGCCAAGAACAATGAGCAGTTCTTC | CARLISAAKNNEQFF
. | TRBJ1-1 | TRBV12-3/TRBV12-4 | . | TGTGCCAGCAGTTTAGTAGGGAAATCTGAAGCTTTCTTT | CASSLVGKSEAFF
many | TRBJ2-2 | TRBV5-8 | . | TGTGCCAGCAGGTCCGTTAGCGGGAACACCGGGGAGCTGTTTTTT | CASRSVSGNTGELFF
. | TRBJ1-4 | TRBV20-1 | . | TGCAGTGCTAGAGATCTGTGGGAAAAACTGTTTTTT | CSARDLWEKLFF
many | TRBJ2-1 | TRBV20-1 | TRBD2 | TGCAGTGCATTGGGGACTAGCGGGAGATTTTACAATGAGCAGTTCTTC | CSALGTSGRFYNEQFF
many | TRBJ2-1 | TRBV30 | TRBD2 | TGTGCCTGGATTAGAGGGGGACTAGCGGGCTCCTACAATGAGCAGTTCTTC | CAWIRGGLAGSYNEQFF
many | TRBJ2-1 | TRBV5-1 | TRBD1 | TGCGCCAGCAGCTTCGGGGGGACAGGGCACAATGAGCAGTTCTTC | CASSFGGTGHNEQFF
few | TRBJ2-1 | TRBV18 | TRBD2 | TGTGCCAGCGTTCGCGGGAGGGCCGGCAATGAGCAGTTCTTC | CASVRGRAGNEQFF
few | TRBJ2-7 | TRBV20-1 | TRBD2 | TGCAGTGCTAGAGAAGGACTAGCGGGAGTCGAGCAGTACTTC | CSAREGLAGVEQYF
. | TRBJ1-3 | TRBV19 | . | TGTGCCAGTAGTCCCCGGTTCCCCGGGGTGAACACCATATATTTT | CASSPRFPGVNTIYF
few | TRBJ2-2 | TRBV6-1 | TRBD1 | TGTGCCAGCAGACCACTGGCCGGGACAGCCAACACCGGGGAGCTGTTTTTT | CASRPLAGTANTGELFF
few | TRBJ2-7 | TRBV20-1 | TRBD1 | TGCAGTGCGAGACAGGGTCACGAGCAGTACTTC | CSARQGHEQYF
. | TRBJ1-2 | TRBV7-9 | TRBD1 | TGTGCCAGTTTACGGACAGGGAAAAACTATGGCTACACCTTC | CASLRTGKNYGYTF
many | TRBJ2-1 | TRBV11-3 | TRBD1 | TGTGCCAGCAGCTTAGCCGGACAGGGGGCAAGTGAGCAGTTCTTC | CASSLAGQGASEQFF
many | TRBJ2-7 | TRBV28 | . | TGTGCCAGCAGTCCGACGCAGATCTACGAGCAGTACTTC | CASSPTQIYEQYF
. | TRBJ1-5 | TRBV11-2 | . | TGTGCCAGCAGCTTGGTTTCAGGGACCATTAGCAATCAGCCCCAGCATTTT | CASSLVSGTISNQPQHF
few | TRBJ2-4 | TRBV6-1 | . | TGTGCCAGCAGTGCCTCGATACAAAACATTCAGTACTTC | CASSASIQNIQYF
. | TRBJ1-4 | TRBV4-3 | . | TGCGCCAGCAGCCAAGATCGGAAGGGAGGTGAAAAACTGTTTTTT | CASSQDRKGGEKLFF
many | TRBJ2-3 | TRBV20-1 | . | TGCAGTGCTAGAGACGGAGGGGGCCCTTTTACGCAGTATTTT | CSARDGGGPFTQYF
many | TRBJ1-2 | TRBV28 | . | TGTGCCAGCAGTGGAGGGGTTTCGGTCGGCTACACCTTC | CASSGGVSVGYTF
once | TRBJ1-1 | TRBV4-1 | . | TGCGCCAGCAGCGTCGGGAGCCTGAACACTGAAGCTTTCTTT | CASSVGSLNTEAFF
few | TRBJ2-6 | TRBV4-2 | . | TGTGCCAGCAGCCAAGAACAGGCAACAGGGGCCAACGTCCTGACTTTC | CASSQEQATGANVLTF
few | TRBJ2-1 | TRBV3-1 | TRBD2 | TGTGCCAGCAGCCATACCTTAGCGGGAGCCTCCTACAATGAGCAGTTCTTC | CASSHTLAGASYNEQFF